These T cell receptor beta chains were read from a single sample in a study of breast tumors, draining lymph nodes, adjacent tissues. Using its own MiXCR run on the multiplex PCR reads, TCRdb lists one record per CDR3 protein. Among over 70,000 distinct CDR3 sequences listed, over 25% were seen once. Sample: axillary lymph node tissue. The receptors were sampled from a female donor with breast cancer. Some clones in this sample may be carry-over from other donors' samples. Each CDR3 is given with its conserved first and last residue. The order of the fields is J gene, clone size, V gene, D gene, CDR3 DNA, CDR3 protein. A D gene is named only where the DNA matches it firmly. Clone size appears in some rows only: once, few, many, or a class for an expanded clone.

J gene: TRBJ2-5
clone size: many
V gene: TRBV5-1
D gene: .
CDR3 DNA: TGCGCCAGCAGCTTGTCGCTGGATCGGGAGACCCAGTACTTC
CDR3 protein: CASSLSLDRETQYF

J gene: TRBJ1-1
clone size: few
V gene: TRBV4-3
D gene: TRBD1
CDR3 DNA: TGCGCCAGCAGCCGAGAAAGGGGGCCGGTCACTGAAGCTTTCTTT
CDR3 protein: CASSRERGPVTEAFF

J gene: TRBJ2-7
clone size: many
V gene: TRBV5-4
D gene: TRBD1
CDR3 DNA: TGTGTCAGCAGCTGGGGTCCGGGACAGGGTTACGAGCAGTACTTC
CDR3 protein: CVSSWGPGQGYEQYF

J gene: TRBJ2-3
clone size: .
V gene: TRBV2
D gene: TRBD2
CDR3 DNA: TGTGCCAGCTTGAAGGGACTAGCCGGCACAGATACGCAGTATTTT
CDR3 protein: CASLKGLAGTDTQYF

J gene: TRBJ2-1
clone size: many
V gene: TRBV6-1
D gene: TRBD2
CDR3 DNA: TGTGCCAGCACACCGGGAGGGTATACCGATAATGAGCAGTTCTTC
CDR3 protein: CASTPGGYTDNEQFF

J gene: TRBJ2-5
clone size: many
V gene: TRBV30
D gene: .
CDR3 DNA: TGTGCCTGGAGAATGGGACGGACGTACCAAGAGACCCAGTACTTC
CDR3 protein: CAWRMGRTYQETQYF

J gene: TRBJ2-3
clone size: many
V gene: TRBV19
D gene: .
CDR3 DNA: TGTGCCAGTAGTATACAGGTTAGCACAGATACGCAGTATTTT
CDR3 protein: CASSIQVSTDTQYF

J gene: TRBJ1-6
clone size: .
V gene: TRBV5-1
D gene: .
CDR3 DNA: TGCGCCAGCAGCTTGGGACAGGCATCACCCCTCCACTTT
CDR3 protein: CASSLGQASPLHF

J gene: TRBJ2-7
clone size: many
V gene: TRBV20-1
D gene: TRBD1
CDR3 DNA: TGCAGTGCTAGAGTCCCGGGACAGGGGTACGAGCAGTACTTC
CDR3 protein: CSARVPGQGYEQYF

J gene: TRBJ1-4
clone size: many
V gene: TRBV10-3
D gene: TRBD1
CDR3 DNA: TGTGCCATCAGTGAGCCGGGACAGGGTAATGAAAAACTGTTTTTT
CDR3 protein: CAISEPGQGNEKLFF

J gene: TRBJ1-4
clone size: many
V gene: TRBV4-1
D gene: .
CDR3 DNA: TGCGCCAGCAGCCAAGAAGGGATGAATGAAAAACTTTTT
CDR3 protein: CASSQEGMNEKLF

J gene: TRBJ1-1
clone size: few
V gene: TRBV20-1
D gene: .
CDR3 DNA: TGCAGTGCTAGAGCTCCGGTGGGTGAAGCTTTCTTT
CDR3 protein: CSARAPVGEAFF

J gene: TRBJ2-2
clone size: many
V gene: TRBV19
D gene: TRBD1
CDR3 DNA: TGTGCCAGTAGTATGGGGACAGGGATCCCCGGGGAGCTGTTTTTT
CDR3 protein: CASSMGTGIPGELFF

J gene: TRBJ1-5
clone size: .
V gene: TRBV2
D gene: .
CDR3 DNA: TGTGCCAGCAGTTACGGGAGGGGTGGTCAGCCCCAGCATTTT
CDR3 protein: CASSYGRGGQPQHF